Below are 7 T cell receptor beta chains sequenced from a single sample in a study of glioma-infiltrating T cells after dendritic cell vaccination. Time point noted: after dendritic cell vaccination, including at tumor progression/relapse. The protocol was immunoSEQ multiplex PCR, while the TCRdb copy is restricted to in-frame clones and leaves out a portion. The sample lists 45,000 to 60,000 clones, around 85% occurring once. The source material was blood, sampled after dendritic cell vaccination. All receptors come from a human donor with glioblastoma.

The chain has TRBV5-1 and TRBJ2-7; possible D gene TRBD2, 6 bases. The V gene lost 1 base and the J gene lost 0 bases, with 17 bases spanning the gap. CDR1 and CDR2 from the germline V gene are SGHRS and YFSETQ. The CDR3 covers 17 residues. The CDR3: CASSLKPLAGPSYEQYF. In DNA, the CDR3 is TGCGCCAGCAGCTTGAAACCACTGGCGGGGCCCTCCTACGAGCAGTACTTC. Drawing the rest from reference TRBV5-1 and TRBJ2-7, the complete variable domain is KAGVTQTPRYLIKTRGQQVTLSCSPISGHRSVSWYQQTPGQGLQFLFEYFSETQRNKGNFPGRFSGRQFSNSRSEMNVSTLELGDSALYLCASSLKPLAGPSYEQYFGPGTRLTVT.

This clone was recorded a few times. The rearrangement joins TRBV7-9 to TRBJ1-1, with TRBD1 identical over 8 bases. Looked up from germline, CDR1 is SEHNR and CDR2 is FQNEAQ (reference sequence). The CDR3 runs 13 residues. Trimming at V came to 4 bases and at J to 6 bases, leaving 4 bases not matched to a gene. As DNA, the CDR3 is TGTGCCAGCAGCTCGGACAGGGATGCTGAAGCTTTCTTT. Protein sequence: CASSSDRDAEAFF.

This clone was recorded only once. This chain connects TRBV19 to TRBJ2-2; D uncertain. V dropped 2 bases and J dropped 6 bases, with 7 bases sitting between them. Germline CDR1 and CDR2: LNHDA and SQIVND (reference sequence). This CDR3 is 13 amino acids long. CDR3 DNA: TGTGCCAGTAGTATACCCCCTCCCGGGGAGCTGTTTTTT. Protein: CASSIPPPGELFF.

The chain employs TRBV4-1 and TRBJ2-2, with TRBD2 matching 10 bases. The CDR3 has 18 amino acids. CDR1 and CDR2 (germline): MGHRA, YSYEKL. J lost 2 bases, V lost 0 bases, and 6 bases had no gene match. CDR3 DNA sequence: TGCGCCAGCAGCCAAGATCTACTAGCGGGGTTTAACACCGGGGAGCTGTTTTTT. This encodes CASSQDLLAGFNTGELFF.

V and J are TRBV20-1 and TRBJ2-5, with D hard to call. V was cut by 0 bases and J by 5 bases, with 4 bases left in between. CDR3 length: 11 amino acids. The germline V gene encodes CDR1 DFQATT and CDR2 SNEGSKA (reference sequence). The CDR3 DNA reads TGCAGTGCTAGAGATCTCGAGACCCAGTACTTC. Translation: CSARDLETQYF.

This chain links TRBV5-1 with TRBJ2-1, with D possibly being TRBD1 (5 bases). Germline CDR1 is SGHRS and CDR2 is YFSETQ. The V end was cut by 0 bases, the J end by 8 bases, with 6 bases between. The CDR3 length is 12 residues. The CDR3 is CASSLGGDEQFF. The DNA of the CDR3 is TGCGCCAGCAGCTTGGGGGGCGATGAGCAGTTCTTC. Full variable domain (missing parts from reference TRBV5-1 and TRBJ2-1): KAGVTQTPRYLIKTRGQQVTLSCSPISGHRSVSWYQQTPGQGLQFLFEYFSETQRNKGNFPGRFSGRQFSNSRSEMNVSTLELGDSALYLCASSLGGDEQFFGPGTRLTVL.

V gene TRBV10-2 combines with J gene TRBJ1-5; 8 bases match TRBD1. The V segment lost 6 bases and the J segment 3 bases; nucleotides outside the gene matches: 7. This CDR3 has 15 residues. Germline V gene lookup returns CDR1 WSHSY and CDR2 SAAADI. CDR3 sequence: CASRARQGYNQPQHF. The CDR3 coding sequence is TGCGCCAGCAGGGCAAGACAGGGGTACAATCAGCCCCAGCATTTT.